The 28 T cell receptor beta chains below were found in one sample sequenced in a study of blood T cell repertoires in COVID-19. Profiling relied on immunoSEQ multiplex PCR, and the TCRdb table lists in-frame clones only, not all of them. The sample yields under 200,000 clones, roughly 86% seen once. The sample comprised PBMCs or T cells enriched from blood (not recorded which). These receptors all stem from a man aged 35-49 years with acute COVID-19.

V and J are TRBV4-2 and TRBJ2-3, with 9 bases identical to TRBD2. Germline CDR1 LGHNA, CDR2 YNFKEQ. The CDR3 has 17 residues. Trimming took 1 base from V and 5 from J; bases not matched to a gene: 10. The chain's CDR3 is CASSQGPRREGLDTQYF. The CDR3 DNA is TGTGCCAGCAGCCAAGGCCCTAGGCGGGAGGGTCTAGATACGCAGTATTTT.

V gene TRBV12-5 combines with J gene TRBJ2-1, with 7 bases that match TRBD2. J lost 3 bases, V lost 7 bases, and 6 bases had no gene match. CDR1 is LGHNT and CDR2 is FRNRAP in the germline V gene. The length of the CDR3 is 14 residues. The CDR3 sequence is CASVGGSSYNEQFF. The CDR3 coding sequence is TGTGCTAGTGTGGGCGGGAGTAGCTACAATGAGCAGTTCTTC.

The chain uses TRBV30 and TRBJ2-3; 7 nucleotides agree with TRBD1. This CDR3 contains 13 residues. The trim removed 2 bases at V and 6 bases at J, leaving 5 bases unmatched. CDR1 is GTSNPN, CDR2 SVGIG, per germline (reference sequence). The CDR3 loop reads CAWSHDRDDTQYF. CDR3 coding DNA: TGTGCCTGGAGTCACGACAGGGACGATACGCAGTATTTT.

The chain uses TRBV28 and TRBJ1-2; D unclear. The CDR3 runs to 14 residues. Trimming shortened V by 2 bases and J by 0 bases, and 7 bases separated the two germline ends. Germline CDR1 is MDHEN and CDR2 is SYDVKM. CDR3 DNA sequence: TGTGCCAGCAGTTTACCAGGCACTAACTATGGCTACACCTTC. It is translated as CASSLPGTNYGYTF.

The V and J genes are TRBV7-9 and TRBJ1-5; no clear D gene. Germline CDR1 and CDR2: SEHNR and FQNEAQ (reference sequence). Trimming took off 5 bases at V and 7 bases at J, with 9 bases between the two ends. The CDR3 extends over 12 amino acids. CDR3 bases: TGTGCCAGCAGCGCCAGGAACCAGCCCCAGCATTTT. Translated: CASSARNQPQHF.

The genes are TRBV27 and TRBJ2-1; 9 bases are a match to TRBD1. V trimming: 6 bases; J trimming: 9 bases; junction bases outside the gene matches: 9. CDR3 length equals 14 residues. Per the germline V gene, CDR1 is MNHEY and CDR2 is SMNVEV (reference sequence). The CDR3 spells CASSEGQGSGEQFF. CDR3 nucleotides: TGTGCCAGCAGCGAGGGACAGGGCTCGGGTGAGCAGTTCTTC.

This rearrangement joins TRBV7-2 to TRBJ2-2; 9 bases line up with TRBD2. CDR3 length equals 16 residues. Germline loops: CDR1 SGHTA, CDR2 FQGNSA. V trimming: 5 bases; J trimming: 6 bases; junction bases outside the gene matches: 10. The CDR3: CASSPRRGGAPGELFF. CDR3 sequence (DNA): TGTGCCAGCAGCCCCCGGCGGGGGGGGGCACCCGGGGAGCTGTTTTTT.

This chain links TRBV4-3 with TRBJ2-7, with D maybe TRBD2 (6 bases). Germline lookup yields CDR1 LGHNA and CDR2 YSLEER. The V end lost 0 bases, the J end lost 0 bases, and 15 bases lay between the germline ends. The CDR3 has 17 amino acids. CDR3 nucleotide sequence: TGCGCCAGCAGCCAAGATCCCGGGGGTCCCCACTCCTACGAGCAGTACTTC. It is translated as CASSQDPGGPHSYEQYF.

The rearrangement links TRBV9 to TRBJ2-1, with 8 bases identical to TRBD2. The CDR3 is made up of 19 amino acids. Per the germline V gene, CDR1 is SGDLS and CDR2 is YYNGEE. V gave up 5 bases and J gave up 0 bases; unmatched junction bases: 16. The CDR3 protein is CASSSPRGGIVSSYNEQFF. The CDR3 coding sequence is TGTGCCAGCAGTTCTCCTCGGGGGGGGATTGTTAGCTCCTACAATGAGCAGTTCTTC. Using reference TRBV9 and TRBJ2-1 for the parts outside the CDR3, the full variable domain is DSGVTQTPKHLITATGQRVTLRCSPRSGDLSVYWYQQSLDQGLQFLIQYYNGEERAKGNILERFSAQQFPDLHSELNLSSLELGDSALYFCASSSPRGGIVSSYNEQFFGPGTRLTVL.

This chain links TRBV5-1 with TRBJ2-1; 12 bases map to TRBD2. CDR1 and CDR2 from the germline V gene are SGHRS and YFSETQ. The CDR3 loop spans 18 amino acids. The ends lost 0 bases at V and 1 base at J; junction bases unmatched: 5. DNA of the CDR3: TGCGCCAGCAGCTTGGGACTAGCGGGAGTTATTTCCTACAATGAGCAGTTCTTC. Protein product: CASSLGLAGVISYNEQFF.

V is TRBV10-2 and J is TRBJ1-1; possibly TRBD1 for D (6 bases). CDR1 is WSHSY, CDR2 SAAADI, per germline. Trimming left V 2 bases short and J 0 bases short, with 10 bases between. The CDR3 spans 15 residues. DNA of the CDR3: TGCGCCAGCAGTGAGCCACAGGGTCTGAACACTGAAGCTTTCTTT. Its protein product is CASSEPQGLNTEAFF.

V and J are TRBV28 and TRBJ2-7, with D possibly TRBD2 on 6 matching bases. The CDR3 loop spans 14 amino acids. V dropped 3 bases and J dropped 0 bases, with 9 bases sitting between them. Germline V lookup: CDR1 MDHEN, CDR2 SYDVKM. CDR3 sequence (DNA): TGTGCCAGCAGTTTTTTGGGAGGCTCCTACGAGCAGTACTTC. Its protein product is CASSFLGGSYEQYF. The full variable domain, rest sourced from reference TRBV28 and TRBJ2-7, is DVKVTQSSRYLVKRTGEKVFLECVQDMDHENMFWYRQDPGLGLRLIYFSYDVKMKEKGDIPEGYSVSREKKERFSLILESASTNQTSMYLCASSFLGGSYEQYFGPGTRLTVT.

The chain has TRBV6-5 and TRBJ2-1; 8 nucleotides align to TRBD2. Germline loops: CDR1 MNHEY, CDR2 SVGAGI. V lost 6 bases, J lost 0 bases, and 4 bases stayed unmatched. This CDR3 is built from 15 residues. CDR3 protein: CASRYTSGSYNEQFF. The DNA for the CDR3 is TGTGCCAGCAGATACACTAGCGGCTCCTACAATGAGCAGTTCTTC.

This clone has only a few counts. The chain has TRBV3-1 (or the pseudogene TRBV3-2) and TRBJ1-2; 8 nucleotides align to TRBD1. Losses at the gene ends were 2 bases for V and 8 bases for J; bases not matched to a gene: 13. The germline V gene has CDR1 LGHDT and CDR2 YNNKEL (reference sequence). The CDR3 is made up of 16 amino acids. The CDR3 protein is CASSQYTTRGRGGYTF. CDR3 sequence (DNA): TGTGCCAGCAGCCAATACACCACCAGGGGGCGAGGAGGCTACACCTTC.

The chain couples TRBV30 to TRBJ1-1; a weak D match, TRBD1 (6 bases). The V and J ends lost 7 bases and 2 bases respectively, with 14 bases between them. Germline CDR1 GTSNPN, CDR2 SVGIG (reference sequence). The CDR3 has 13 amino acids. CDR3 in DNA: TGTGCCTCTTACCCAGGGGATAACACTGAAGCTTTCTTT. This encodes CASYPGDNTEAFF.

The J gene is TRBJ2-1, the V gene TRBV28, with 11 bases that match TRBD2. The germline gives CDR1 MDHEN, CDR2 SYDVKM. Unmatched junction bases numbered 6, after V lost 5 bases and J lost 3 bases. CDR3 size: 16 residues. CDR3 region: CASSTGLADLYNEQFF. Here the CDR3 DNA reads TGTGCCAGCAGTACGGGACTAGCGGACCTCTACAATGAGCAGTTCTTC.

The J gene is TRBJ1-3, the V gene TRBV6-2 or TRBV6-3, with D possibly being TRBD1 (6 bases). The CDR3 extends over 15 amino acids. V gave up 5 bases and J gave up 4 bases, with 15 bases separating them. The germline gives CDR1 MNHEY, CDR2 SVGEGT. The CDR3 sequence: CASSTRQERGNTIYF. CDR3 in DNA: TGTGCCAGCAGTACCCGACAGGAGCGGGGAAACACCATATATTTT.

The CDR3 DNA follows: TGTGCCAGCAGCGCATGGGGGGAAAAGAACACTGAAGCTTTCTTT. It encodes CASSAWGEKNTEAFF. The V call is TRBV9, the J call TRBJ1-1, with a tentative D call TRBD1 (5 bases). Trimming removed 3 bases at V and 1 base at J, with 13 bases between. Germline V gene data show CDR1 as SGDLS and CDR2 as YYNGEE. The CDR3 loop spans 15 amino acids.

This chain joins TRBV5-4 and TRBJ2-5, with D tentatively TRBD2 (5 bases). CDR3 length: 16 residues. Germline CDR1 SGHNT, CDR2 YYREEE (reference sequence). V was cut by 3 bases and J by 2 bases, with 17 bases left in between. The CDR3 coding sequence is TGTGCCAGCAGCTCTCCGGGATCATCAGATCAAGAGACCCAGTACTTC. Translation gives CASSSPGSSDQETQYF.

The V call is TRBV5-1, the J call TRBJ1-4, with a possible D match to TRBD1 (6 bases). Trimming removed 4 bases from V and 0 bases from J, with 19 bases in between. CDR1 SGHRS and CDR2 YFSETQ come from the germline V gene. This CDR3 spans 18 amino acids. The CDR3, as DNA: TGCGCCAGCAGCCAGCGCGTAGGAAGACAGGCAACTAATGAAAAACTGTTTTTT. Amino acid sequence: CASSQRVGRQATNEKLFF. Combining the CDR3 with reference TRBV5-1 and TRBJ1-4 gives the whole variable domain KAGVTQTPRYLIKTRGQQVTLSCSPISGHRSVSWYQQTPGQGLQFLFEYFSETQRNKGNFPGRFSGRQFSNSRSEMNVSTLELGDSALYLCASSQRVGRQATNEKLFFGSGTQLSVL.

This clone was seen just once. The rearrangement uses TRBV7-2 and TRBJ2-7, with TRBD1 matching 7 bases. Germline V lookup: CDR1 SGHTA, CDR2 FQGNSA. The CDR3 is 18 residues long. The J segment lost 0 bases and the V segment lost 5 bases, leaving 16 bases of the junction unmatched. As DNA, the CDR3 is TGTGCCAGCAGCCTGAGGGACAGCGGCGGGTTAAGCTCCTACGAGCAGTACTTC. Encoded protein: CASSLRDSGGLSSYEQYF.

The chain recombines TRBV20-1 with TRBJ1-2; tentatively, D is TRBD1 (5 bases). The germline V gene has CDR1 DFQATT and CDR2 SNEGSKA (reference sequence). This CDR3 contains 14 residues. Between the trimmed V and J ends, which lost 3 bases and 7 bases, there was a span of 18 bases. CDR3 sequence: CSASSGGKGVGYTF. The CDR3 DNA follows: TGCAGTGCTAGTTCGGGTGGGAAAGGGGTTGGCTACACCTTC.

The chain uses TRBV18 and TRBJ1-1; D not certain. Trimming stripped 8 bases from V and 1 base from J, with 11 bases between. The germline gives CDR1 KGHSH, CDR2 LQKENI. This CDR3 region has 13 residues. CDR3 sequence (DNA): TGTGCCAGCCAAAGGGAGCAGAACACTGAAGCTTTCTTT. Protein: CASQREQNTEAFF. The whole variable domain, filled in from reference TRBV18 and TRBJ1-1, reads NAGVMQNPRHLVRRRGQEARLRCSPMKGHSHVYWYRQLPEEGLKFMVYLQKENIIDESGMPKERFSAEFPKEGPSILRIQQVVRGDSAAYFCASQREQNTEAFFGQGTRLTVV.

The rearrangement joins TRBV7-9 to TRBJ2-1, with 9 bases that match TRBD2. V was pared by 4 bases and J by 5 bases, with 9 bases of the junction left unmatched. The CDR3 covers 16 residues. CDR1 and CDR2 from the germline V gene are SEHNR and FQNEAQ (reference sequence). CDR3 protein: CASSYSAGGGDNEQFF. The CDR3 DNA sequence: TGTGCCAGCAGCTACTCAGCGGGAGGAGGGGACAATGAGCAGTTCTTC.

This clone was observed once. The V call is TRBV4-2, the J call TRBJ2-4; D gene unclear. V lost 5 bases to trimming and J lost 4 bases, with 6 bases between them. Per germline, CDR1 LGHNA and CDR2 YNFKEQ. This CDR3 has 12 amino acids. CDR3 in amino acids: CASSDSKNIQYF. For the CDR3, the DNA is TGTGCCAGCAGCGATAGTAAAAACATTCAGTACTTC.

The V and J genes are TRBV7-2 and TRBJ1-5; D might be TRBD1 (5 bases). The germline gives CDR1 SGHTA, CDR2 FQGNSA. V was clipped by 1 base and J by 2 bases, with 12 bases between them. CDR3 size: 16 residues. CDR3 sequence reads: CASSLGQGMGNQPQHF. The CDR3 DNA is TGTGCCAGCAGCTTAGGCCAGGGAATGGGCAATCAGCCCCAGCATTTT.

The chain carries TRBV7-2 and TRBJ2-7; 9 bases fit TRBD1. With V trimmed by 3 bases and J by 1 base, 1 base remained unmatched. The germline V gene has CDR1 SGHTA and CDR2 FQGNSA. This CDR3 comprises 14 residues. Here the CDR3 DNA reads TGTGCCAGCAGCTTTGGGACAGGGTCCTACGAGCAGTACTTC. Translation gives CASSFGTGSYEQYF.

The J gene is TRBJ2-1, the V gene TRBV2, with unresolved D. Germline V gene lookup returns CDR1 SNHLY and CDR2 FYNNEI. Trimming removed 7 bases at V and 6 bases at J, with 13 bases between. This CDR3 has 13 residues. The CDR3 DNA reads TGTGCCAGCAACTGGCTAGTTTCCAATGAGCAGTTCTTC. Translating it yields CASNWLVSNEQFF.